Detailed here is one T cell receptor (beta chain). Its frequency places this clonotype as large (0.1 to 1%); no count is recorded. It has no known antigen specificity. This record comes from a study of GPR56 and killer-like receptors on CD4 memory cells (dated by TCRdb to between 2017 and 2020). Broadly, across the study: It was proposed in the study that human CD4+ memory T-cell differentiation and cytokine production potential are marked by progressive acquisition of KLRB1, KLRG1, GPR56 and then KLRF1. The study described its healthy blood donors as age-matched to the liver disease patients, who had a median age of around 70 years.

The sequencing machine was an Illumina HiSeq 2500. To build sequencing libraries, a previously published PCR protocol was used to amplify the recombined TCRbeta locus. The study's processing was this. Reads whose average quality score was below 30 were removed, and the reads that remained were processed with IMSEQ. Each clonotype was defined by the combination of Vbeta gene, Jbeta gene and CDR3 amino acid sequence. The Morisita-Horn index, computed on the top 100 expanded clones, was used to measure repertoire overlap between populations. Clonal diversity was assessed with Rényi diversity profiles calculated on the top 100 expanded clones. TCRdb reprocessed the reads and lists each CDR3 protein sequence as a single entry, with no DNA. The V and J calls were not made by the authors but by TCRdb's processing. The sample's own table lists more than 2,000 distinct CDR3 sequences. Of the sample, around 4% is held by the ten largest clones.

Study-wide conclusions, independent of this receptor: The clones that dominated late populations 4 and 5 were also present in early populations 1 and 2, and the authors interpreted this finding as evidence for linear differentiation. Rather than covering full repertoires, the diversity and similarity analyses were limited to the 100 most expanded clones in each population. Low clonal frequency was observed in the marker-negative population, and a progressive increase in clonal frequency, with a corresponding decrease in TCRbeta diversity, was observed along the proposed pathway. TCR repertoires overlapped especially between the late populations 4 and 5, and partly population 3.

From the germline V gene (reference sequence), CDR1 is MNHEY and CDR2 is SMNVEV. The CDR3, from cysteine to phenylalanine, totals 15 residues. DNA was not recorded. Five KLR/GPR56-defined CD4+ populations were enriched by fluorescence-activated cell sorting before TCRbeta sequencing. To test whether memory differentiation follows a linear pathway, the researchers sequenced TCRbeta repertoires from five CD4+ T-cell subsets, each defined by expression of KLRB1, KLRG1, GPR56 and KLRF1. TCR-sequenced cells came from peripheral blood of healthy control individuals, reported as five donors in the TCRbeta analysis figure. Heparinized peripheral blood was collected and all samples were processed within one hour of retrieval. Blood was diluted 1:2 in PBS, and peripheral blood mononuclear cells were then isolated from the diluted blood at room temperature by Biocoll density gradient centrifugation. Before flow sorting, CD4+ T cells were enriched from freshly isolated PBMCs by magnetic sorting with anti-CD4 MicroBeads. A BD FACSAria II was used to sort CD4+ T cells, enriched from the PBMCs of healthy donors, according to marker expression. Surface staining used anti-KLRB1 clone 191B8, anti-KLRF1 clone 4A4.D10 and anti-KLRG1 clone REA261 antibodies from Miltenyi Biotec.

The sequenced sample was memory CD4+ T cells from blood. This TCR was recovered from a human donor in good health. The receptor chain draws on TRBV27 and TRBJ2-1; with no DNA, the TCRdb D assignment of TRBD2 cannot be verified. The CDR3 loop reads CASRPAGGPFHEQFF.